This T cell receptor (beta chain) was sequenced for a study of T-cell reconstitution after alpha-beta-depleted transplantation in children. Whole-study findings and limits: The high TCRbeta diversity at day 60 in some patients came from surviving recipient T cells and thymic progenitors. Newly produced T cells mostly accounted for T-cell counts and diversity one year post-transplant.

Library preparation (for TCRbeta) was performed with unique molecular identifiers. MiXCR, applied by TCRdb to the PCR reads, yields one record per CDR3 protein. In the table there are about 610,000 distinct CDR3 sequences, over 20% of which are singletons. This clonotype was counted a few times. Its target is unknown. This sequence was found in a boy in the first two years of life with Wiskott-Aldrich syndrome, due to receive a stem cell transplant. This specimen consisted of PBMCs, obtained before TCRalphabeta/CD19-depleted stem cell transplant.

CDR3 sequence: CSAPRTAVNTEAFF. Here the CDR3 DNA reads TGCAGTGCTCCACGGACGGCCGTGAACACTGAAGCTTTCTTT. The chain is built from TRBV20-1 and TRBJ1-1, with unresolved D. The CDR3 has 14 amino acids. Germline CDR1 DFQATT, CDR2 SNEGSKA (reference sequence). V shed 5 bases and J shed 0 bases, with 13 bases lying between them.